A selection of T cell receptor beta chains follows, all from one sample in a study of T cell changes during pregnancy in multiple sclerosis. The repertoire was sequenced with immunoSEQ multiplex PCR; TCRdb's copy has only in-frame clones and lacks some. The table includes about 53,000 clones, around 90% detected once. This sample comprised CD4+ T cells from peripheral blood mononuclear cells, obtained in the third trimester of pregnancy. These receptor sequences come from a female donor with multiple sclerosis, enrolled in a pregnancy study. Each CDR3 is given with its conserved first and last residue. The D gene is left open where the match is weak. For some rows the clone size is stated as once, few or many, or as a class when expanded; others skip it.

D gene	clone size	V gene	J gene	CDR3 protein	CDR3 DNA
-	-	TRBV7-9	TRBJ1-6	CASSPTGRGTVGSPLHF	TGTGCCAGCAGCCCTACCGGCAGGGGAACGGTTGGGTCACCCCTCCACTTT
TRBD1	-	TRBV27	TRBJ2-1	CASSFGTGGSSSYNEQFF	TGTGCCAGCAGTTTCGGGACAGGGGGCTCTAGCTCCTACAATGAGCAGTTCTTC
TRBD1	-	TRBV6-5	TRBJ2-7	CASQLLTGGEQYF	TGTGCCAGTCAACTCTTGACAGGGGGGGAGCAGTACTTC
-	once	TRBV29-1	TRBJ2-2	CSVEGQYTGELFF	TGCAGCGTTGAAGGGCAGTACACCGGGGAGCTGTTTTTT
-	few	TRBV9	TRBJ1-1	CASSVLVSGGEAFF	TGTGCCAGCAGCGTACTTGTCTCTGGCGGTGAAGCTTTCTTT
TRBD1	-	TRBV15	TRBJ1-1	CATSRGAGTVTEAFF	TGTGCCACCAGCAGGGGGGCCGGGACAGTGACTGAAGCTTTCTTT
-	once	TRBV14	TRBJ1-1	CASSQLQDWRNTEAFF	TGTGCCAGCAGCCAGCTACAGGATTGGCGGAACACTGAAGCTTTCTTT
TRBD1	few	TRBV9	TRBJ2-1	CASSYGQGALNEQFF	TGTGCCAGCAGCTATGGACAGGGGGCACTCAATGAGCAGTTCTTC
TRBD1	-	TRBV14	TRBJ2-5	CASSPRFRDRGSETQYF	TGTGCCAGCAGCCCAAGGTTCCGGGACAGGGGGTCAGAGACCCAGTACTTC
-	-	TRBV5-1	TRBJ1-4	CASSLGTANEKLFF	TGCGCCAGCAGCTTGGGGACAGCTAATGAAAAACTGTTTTTT
-	-	TRBV2	TRBJ2-7	CASSSDGGSYEQYF	TGTGCCAGCAGTTCGGACGGAGGCTCCTACGAGCAGTACTTC
-	-	TRBV18	TRBJ1-1	CASSQNRAAEAFF	TGTGCCAGCTCGCAGAACAGGGCGGCTGAAGCTTTCTTT
-	-	TRBV5-4	TRBJ1-2	CASSLSSRSRDYTF	TGTGCCAGCAGCTTAAGTTCCCGGAGTCGTGACTACACCTTC
TRBD2	-	TRBV5-6	TRBJ2-2	CASSWGAGDTGELFF	TGTGCCAGCAGCTGGGGAGCGGGGGACACCGGGGAGCTGTTTTTT
TRBD2	-	TRBV7-9	TRBJ2-1	CASSPRAGIYNEQFF	TGTGCCAGCAGCCCTAGAGCGGGGATCTACAATGAGCAGTTCTTC
TRBD1	once	TRBV11-3	TRBJ1-2	CASSFAGGLGYTF	TGTGCCAGCAGCTTCGCAGGGGGCCTTGGCTACACCTTC
TRBD2	-	TRBV19	TRBJ2-1	CASSNLAGAGPGNEQFF	TGTGCCAGTAGTAATCTAGCGGGGGCGGGGCCGGGCAATGAGCAGTTCTTC
TRBD1	-	TRBV14	TRBJ2-7	CASSRSQPGTGGLRYSYEQYF	TGTGCCAGCAGCCGAAGTCAACCCGGGACAGGGGGCCTCCGTTACTCCTACGAGCAGTACTTC
TRBD1	-	TRBV5-1	TRBJ1-2	CASATTGGDGYTF	TGCGCCAGTGCCACAACAGGGGGTGATGGCTACACCTTC
-	once	TRBV11-3	TRBJ1-2	CASSVHPGYTSGYGYTF	TGTGCCAGCAGCGTGCACCCGGGATACACCAGCGGTTATGGCTACACCTTC
TRBD1	-	TRBV19	TRBJ1-2	CASSIAGQGNYGYTF	TGTGCCAGTAGTATAGCCGGACAGGGGAACTATGGCTACACCTTC
-	once	TRBV5-6	TRBJ1-2	CASSFEGAPITANYGYTF	TGTGCCAGCAGCTTCGAAGGGGCCCCTATAACTGCTAACTATGGCTACACCTTC
-	-	TRBV6-6	TRBJ2-5	CASSRTEETQYF	TGTGCCAGCAGTAGGACAGAAGAGACCCAGTACTTC
-	-	TRBV6-1	TRBJ1-2	CASSREANYGYTF	TGTGCCAGCAGCAGGGAGGCTAACTATGGCTACACCTTC
TRBD2	-	TRBV2	TRBJ2-1	CASSELRGADEQFF	TGTGCCAGCAGTGAACTGCGGGGGGCGGATGAGCAGTTCTTC
TRBD1	-	TRBV4-1	TRBJ2-3	CASSRDRASTDTQYF	TGCGCCAGCAGCCGGGACAGAGCCAGCACAGATACGCAGTATTTT
-	-	TRBV4-1	TRBJ2-5	CASSQGGPLAFKETQYF	TGCGCCAGCAGCCAAGGGGGGCCACTAGCGTTCAAAGAGACCCAGTACTTC
TRBD1	-	TRBV5-1	TRBJ2-1	CASSLGGPGQGQFF	TGCGCCAGCAGCTTGGGGGGACCGGGACAGGGACAGTTCTTC
-	few	TRBV11-2	TRBJ1-1	CASSQQGNTEAFF	TGTGCCAGCAGTCAACAGGGGAACACTGAAGCTTTCTTT
TRBD1	-	TRBV29-1	TRBJ1-2	CSVNGQGNYGYTF	TGCAGCGTAAATGGACAGGGGAACTATGGCTACACCTTC
-	-	TRBV6-5	TRBJ2-7	CASSPPGTYEQYF	TGTGCCAGCAGCCCTCCAGGTACCTACGAGCAGTACTTC
TRBD2	-	TRBV9	TRBJ2-1	CASSVASGGVNEQFF	TGTGCCAGCAGCGTGGCTAGCGGGGGGGTAAATGAGCAGTTCTTC